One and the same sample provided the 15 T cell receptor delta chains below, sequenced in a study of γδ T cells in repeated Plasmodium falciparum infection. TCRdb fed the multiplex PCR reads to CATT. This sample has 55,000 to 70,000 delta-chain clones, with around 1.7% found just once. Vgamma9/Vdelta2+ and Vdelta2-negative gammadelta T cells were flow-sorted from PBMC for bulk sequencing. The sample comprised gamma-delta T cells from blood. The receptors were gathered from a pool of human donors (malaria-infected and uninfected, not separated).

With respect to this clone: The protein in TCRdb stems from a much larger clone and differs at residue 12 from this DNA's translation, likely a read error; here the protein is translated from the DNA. The DNA for the CDR3 is TGTGCTCTTGCTTCCGAAGGGGACCGACGATACGCCGATAAACTCATCTTT. Translating gives CALASEGDRRYADKLIF. The V gene is TRDV1, the J gene TRDJ1; D is possibly TRDD3 (6 bases). This CDR3 comprises 17 residues. The germline gives CDR1 TSWWSYY, CDR2 QGS. Trimming stripped 7 bases from V and 3 bases from J, with 24 bases between.

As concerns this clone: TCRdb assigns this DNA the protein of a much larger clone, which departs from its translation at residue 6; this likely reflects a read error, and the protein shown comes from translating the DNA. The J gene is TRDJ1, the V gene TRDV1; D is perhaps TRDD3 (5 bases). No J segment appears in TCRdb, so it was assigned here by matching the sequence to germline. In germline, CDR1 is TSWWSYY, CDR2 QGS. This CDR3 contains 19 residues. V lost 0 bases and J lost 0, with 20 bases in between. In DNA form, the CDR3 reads TGTGCTCTTGGGGAACTCCTCGTCTTAGGGGAACTCAACACCGATAAACTCATCTTT. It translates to CALGELLVLGELNTDKLIF.

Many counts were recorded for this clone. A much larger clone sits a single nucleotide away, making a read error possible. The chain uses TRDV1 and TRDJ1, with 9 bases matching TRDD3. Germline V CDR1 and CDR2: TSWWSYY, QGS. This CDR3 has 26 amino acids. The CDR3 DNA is TGTGCTCTTGGGGAAACGATCCTAAAGCCGCGACCGGGAGACTGGGGGACCCTGAGGTACACCGATAAACCCATCTTT. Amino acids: CALGETILKPRPGDWGTLRYTDKPIF.

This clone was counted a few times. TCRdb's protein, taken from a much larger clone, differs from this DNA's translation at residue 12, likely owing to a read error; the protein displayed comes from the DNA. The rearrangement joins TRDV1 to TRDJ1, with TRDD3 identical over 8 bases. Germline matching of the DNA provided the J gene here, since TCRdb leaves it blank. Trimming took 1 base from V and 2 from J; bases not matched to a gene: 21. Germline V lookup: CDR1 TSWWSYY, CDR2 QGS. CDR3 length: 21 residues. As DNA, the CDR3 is TGTGCTCTTGGGGAACAACTTGTCGGCTGGGGGACACAGGGGGGTACCGATAAACTCATCTTT. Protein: CALGEQLVGWGTQGGTDKLIF.

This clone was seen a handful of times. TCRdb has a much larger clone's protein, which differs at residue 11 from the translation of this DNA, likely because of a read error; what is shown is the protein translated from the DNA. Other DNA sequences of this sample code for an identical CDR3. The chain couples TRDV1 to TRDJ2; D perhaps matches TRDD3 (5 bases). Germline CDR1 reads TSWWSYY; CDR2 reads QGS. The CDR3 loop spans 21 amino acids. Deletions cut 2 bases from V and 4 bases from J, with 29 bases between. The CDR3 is CALGEESYHETGKGETAQLFF. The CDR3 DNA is TGTGCTCTTGGGGAAGAGTCGTACCACGAAACGGGCAAAGGGGAGACAGCACAACTCTTCTTT.

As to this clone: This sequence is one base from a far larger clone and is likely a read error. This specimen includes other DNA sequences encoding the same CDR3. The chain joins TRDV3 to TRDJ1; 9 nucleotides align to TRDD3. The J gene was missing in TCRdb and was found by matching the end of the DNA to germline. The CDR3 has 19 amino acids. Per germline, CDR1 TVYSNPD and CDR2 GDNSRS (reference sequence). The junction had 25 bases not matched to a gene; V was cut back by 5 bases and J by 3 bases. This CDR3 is CALSGYWGDTTPYADKLIF. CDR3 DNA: TGTGCCCTCAGTGGGTACTGGGGGGATACCACGCCCTACGCCGATAAACTCATCTTT.

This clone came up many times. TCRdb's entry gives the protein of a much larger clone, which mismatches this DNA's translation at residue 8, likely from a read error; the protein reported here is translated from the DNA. DNA for the CDR3: TGTGCTCTTGGGGACCCACAACCTTCCTACCCTCACCCGTACACCGATAAACTCATCTTT. This gives the protein CALGDPQPSYPHPYTDKLIF. The rearrangement links TRDV1 to TRDJ1, with 9 bases lining up with TRDD2. Germline V gene data show CDR1 as TSWWSYY and CDR2 as QGS. This CDR3 spans 20 amino acids. After removal of 3 bases from V and 0 bases from J, the junction contained 17 bases not matched to a gene.

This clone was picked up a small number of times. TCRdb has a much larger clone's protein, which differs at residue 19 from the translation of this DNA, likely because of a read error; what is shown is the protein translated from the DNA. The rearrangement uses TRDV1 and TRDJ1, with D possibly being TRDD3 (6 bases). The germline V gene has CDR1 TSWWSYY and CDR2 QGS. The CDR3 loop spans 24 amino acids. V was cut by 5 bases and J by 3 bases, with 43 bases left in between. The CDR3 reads CALGTLRRGAIPVSVLGDADKLIF. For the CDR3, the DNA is TGTGCTCTTGGGACCCTCCGGAGGGGGGCAATTCCTGTTTCTGTACTGGGTGACGCCGATAAACTCATCTTT.

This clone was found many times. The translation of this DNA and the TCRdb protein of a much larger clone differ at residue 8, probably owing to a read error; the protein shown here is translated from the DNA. CDR3 amino acids: CALGELTVGDGTDKLIF. CDR3 DNA sequence: TGTGCTCTTGGGGAACTAACGGTGGGGGATGGGACCGATAAACTCATCTTT. The V gene is TRDV1, the J gene TRDJ1, with 8 bases identical to TRDD3. TCRdb leaves out the J gene; it was filled in here by matching the DNA to germline. J gave up 2 bases and V 0 bases, and 8 bases lay outside the gene matches. Looked up from germline, CDR1 is TSWWSYY and CDR2 is QGS. The CDR3 length is 17 residues.

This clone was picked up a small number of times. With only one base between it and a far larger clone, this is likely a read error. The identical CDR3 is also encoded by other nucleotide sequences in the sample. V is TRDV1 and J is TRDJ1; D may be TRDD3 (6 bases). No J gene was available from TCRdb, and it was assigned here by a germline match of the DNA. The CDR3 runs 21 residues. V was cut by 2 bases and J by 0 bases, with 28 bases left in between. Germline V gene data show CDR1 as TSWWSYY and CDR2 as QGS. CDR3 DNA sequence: TGTGCTCTTGGGGAATCTTTCCCCAACCGGTGGCTGGGGAGATACACCGATAAACTCATCTTT. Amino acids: CALGESFPNRWLGRYTDKLIF.

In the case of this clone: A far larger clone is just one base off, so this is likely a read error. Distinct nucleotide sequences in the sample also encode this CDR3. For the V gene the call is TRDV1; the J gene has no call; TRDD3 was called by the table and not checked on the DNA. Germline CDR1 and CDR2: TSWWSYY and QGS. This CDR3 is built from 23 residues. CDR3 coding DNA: TGTGCTCTTGGAGAACTCACCTTCCTAATTTCACCCGTCAGTGGGGATACAGCCGATAAGCTCATCTTT. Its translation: CALGELTFLISPVSGDTADKLIF.

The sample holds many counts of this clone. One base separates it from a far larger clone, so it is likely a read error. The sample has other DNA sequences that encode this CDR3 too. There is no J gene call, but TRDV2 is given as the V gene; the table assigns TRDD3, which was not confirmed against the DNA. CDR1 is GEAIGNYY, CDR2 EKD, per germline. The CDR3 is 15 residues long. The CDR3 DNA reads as TGTGCCTGTGACGACCTTCTGGGGGATACGACGGAACTCATCTTC. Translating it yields CACDDLLGDTTELIF.

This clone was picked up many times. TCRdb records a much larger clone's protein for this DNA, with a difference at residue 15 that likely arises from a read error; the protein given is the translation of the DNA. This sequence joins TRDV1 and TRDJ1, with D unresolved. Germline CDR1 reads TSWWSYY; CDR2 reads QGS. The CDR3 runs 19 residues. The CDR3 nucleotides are TGTGCTCTTGGGGTAAACTTTTTTCTATGGCCCCGAGAGACCGAAAAACTCATCTTT. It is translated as CALGVNFFLWPRETEKLIF.

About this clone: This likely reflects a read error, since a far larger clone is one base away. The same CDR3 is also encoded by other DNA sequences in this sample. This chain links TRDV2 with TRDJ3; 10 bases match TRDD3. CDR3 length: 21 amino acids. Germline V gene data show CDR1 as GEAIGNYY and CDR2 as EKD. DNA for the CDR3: TGTGCTTGTGACACCGGCGGGCTACTGGGGGATCGCGCCTGGGACACCCGACAGATGTTTTTC. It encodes CACDTGGLLGDRAWDTRQMFF.

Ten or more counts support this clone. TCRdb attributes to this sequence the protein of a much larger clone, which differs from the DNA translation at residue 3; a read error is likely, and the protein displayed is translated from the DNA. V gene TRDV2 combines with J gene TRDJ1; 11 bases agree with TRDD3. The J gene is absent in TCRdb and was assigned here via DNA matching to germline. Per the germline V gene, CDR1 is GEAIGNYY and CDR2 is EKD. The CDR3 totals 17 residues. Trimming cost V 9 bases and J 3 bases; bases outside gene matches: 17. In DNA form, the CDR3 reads TGTGCCCGCGGACTGGGGGATATTTTTGGGTCCGCCGATAAACTCATCTTT. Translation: CARGLGDIFGSADKLIF.